This T cell receptor beta chain was obtained from a study of spatial heterogeneity in lung cancer. Across the study: The count of detected beta-chain sequences consistently exceeded that of alpha-chain sequences.

This CDR3 comprises 13 residues. The V and J ends lost 0 bases and 7 bases respectively, with 7 bases between them. Germline loops: CDR1 LGHNA, CDR2 YSLEER. Notes on the study in general: Counts that tracked tumor mutation counts were those of expanded intratumoral alpha and beta TCRs.

MiXCR, applied by TCRdb to the 5' RACE reads, yields one record per CDR3 protein. The sample consists of a few thousand distinct CDR3 sequences, around 6.7% of them appearing once. This clonotype was counted only a few times. Its target is not known. This sample's time point: sample taken at primary tumor resection. Extraction of whole RNA from tumor, nontumor lung or frozen PBMC preceded unsorted sequencing. The clonotype was recovered from a male donor with early-stage non-small cell lung cancer. Here the sequenced sample was lung tumor tissue, taken at surgery. V and J are TRBV4-3 and TRBJ1-5; D is undetermined. DNA of the CDR3: TGCGCCAGCAGCCAAGACGAGTGGCAGCCCCAGCATTTT. It encodes CASSQDEWQPQHF.